A selection of T cell receptor beta chains follows, all from one sample in a study of cytomegalovirus exposure and HLA in healthy donors. Profiled with immunoSEQ multiplex PCR; TCRdb holds only in-frame clones, not every one. The repertoire holds about 200,000 clones, 80% to 85% seen once, with 5.5% to 7.5% in the top ten. Sequences were obtained from PBMCs. The receptor source for this set is a woman between 50 and 59 years old in good health and CMV-seropositive. Both conserved end residues are part of each CDR3. The order of the fields is clone size, V gene, J gene, CDR3 protein. Clone size is not always given. Where it is, it says once, few, many or a class for expanded clones.

abundance: -; v_gene: TRBV28; j_gene: TRBJ1-2; CDR3aa: CASTQGSRGGYTF
abundance: -; v_gene: TRBV10-3; j_gene: TRBJ2-1; CDR3aa: CAISDGTSGSDEQFF
abundance: -; v_gene: TRBV5-4; j_gene: TRBJ2-2; CDR3aa: CASSFYSRDTGELFF
abundance: once; v_gene: TRBV28; j_gene: TRBJ2-7; CDR3aa: CASRLALGASGNEQYF
abundance: -; v_gene: TRBV2; j_gene: TRBJ2-7; CDR3aa: CACSELGVAGRDEQYF
abundance: -; v_gene: TRBV29-1; j_gene: TRBJ2-3; CDR3aa: CSVELSSDTQYF
abundance: -; v_gene: TRBV5-1; j_gene: TRBJ2-7; CDR3aa: CASSLWLAGATYEQYF
abundance: once; v_gene: TRBV9; j_gene: TRBJ2-7; CDR3aa: CASSVSSAGGLHEQYF
abundance: -; v_gene: TRBV6-1; j_gene: TRBJ2-7; CDR3aa: CASSEAGTGGTYEQYF
abundance: -; v_gene: TRBV15; j_gene: TRBJ1-4; CDR3aa: CATSRPPRGGSAKLFF
abundance: -; v_gene: TRBV6-1; j_gene: TRBJ2-2; CDR3aa: CASKVFGGGELFF
abundance: -; v_gene: TRBV11-2; j_gene: TRBJ2-3; CDR3aa: CASSTAGGPWDTQYF
abundance: -; v_gene: TRBV28; j_gene: TRBJ2-5; CDR3aa: CASSLTGLAKETQYF
abundance: -; v_gene: TRBV2; j_gene: TRBJ1-1; CDR3aa: CATYPGQGWTEAFF
abundance: -; v_gene: TRBV6-1; j_gene: TRBJ2-3; CDR3aa: CASSDSSGGIFQDTQYF
abundance: few; v_gene: TRBV27; j_gene: TRBJ2-7; CDR3aa: CASSPRTEAPYEQYF
abundance: -; v_gene: TRBV7-2; j_gene: TRBJ2-5; CDR3aa: CASSLDRGRVETQYF
abundance: -; v_gene: TRBV18; j_gene: TRBJ1-3; CDR3aa: CASSLETGIGNTIYF
abundance: -; v_gene: TRBV6-4; j_gene: TRBJ2-1; CDR3aa: CASSDGTSGNNEQFF
abundance: -; v_gene: TRBV4-1; j_gene: TRBJ1-1; CDR3aa: CASSQSGGGMNTEAFF
abundance: -; v_gene: TRBV5-8; j_gene: TRBJ2-2; CDR3aa: CASSPGRRHGTGELFF
abundance: -; v_gene: TRBV5-4; j_gene: TRBJ2-5; CDR3aa: CASSLRDRAGETQYF
abundance: -; v_gene: TRBV25-1; j_gene: TRBJ2-6; CDR3aa: CASSVREKDGANVLTF
abundance: -; v_gene: TRBV28; j_gene: TRBJ2-7; CDR3aa: CASSTTGHYEQYF
abundance: -; v_gene: TRBV5-1; j_gene: TRBJ2-2; CDR3aa: CASSPTGGYTGELFF
abundance: -; v_gene: TRBV4-3; j_gene: TRBJ2-1; CDR3aa: CASSQEVGTGGWYNEQFF
abundance: -; v_gene: TRBV5-6; j_gene: TRBJ1-1; CDR3aa: CASSFGVLNTEAFF
abundance: -; v_gene: TRBV7-6; j_gene: TRBJ1-4; CDR3aa: CASSSYGQGGNEKLFF
abundance: -; v_gene: TRBV28; j_gene: TRBJ2-5; CDR3aa: CASSLASRVETQYF
abundance: -; v_gene: TRBV28; j_gene: TRBJ1-6; CDR3aa: CASNPTGYNSPLHF
abundance: -; v_gene: TRBV28; j_gene: TRBJ2-2; CDR3aa: CASGPLAGGDTGELFF
abundance: -; v_gene: TRBV7-8; j_gene: TRBJ1-3; CDR3aa: CASSLDSNSGNTIYF
abundance: -; v_gene: TRBV28; j_gene: TRBJ1-6; CDR3aa: CASSLGRNRGLNSPLHF
abundance: -; v_gene: TRBV19; j_gene: TRBJ1-1; CDR3aa: CASSIWVRSHRDTEAFF
abundance: -; v_gene: TRBV4-3; j_gene: TRBJ2-5; CDR3aa: CASSQAGRGGPERETQYF
abundance: -; v_gene: TRBV27; j_gene: TRBJ2-2; CDR3aa: CASRYIGQGAGELFF
abundance: many; v_gene: TRBV2; j_gene: TRBJ2-5; CDR3aa: CASSPRETQYF
abundance: -; v_gene: TRBV5-1; j_gene: TRBJ2-7; CDR3aa: CASSFQGSSYEQYF
abundance: -; v_gene: TRBV19; j_gene: TRBJ2-2; CDR3aa: CASSILVPNTGELFF
abundance: once; v_gene: TRBV19; j_gene: TRBJ1-5; CDR3aa: CASTLDGFNQPQHF
abundance: once; v_gene: TRBV6-1; j_gene: TRBJ1-1; CDR3aa: CASNSYRGAEAFF
abundance: -; v_gene: TRBV7-8; j_gene: TRBJ1-1; CDR3aa: CASSEGVTEAFF
abundance: -; v_gene: TRBV28; j_gene: TRBJ1-3; CDR3aa: CASSFNSGNTIYF
abundance: once; v_gene: TRBV6-5; j_gene: -; CDR3aa: CASSYSRSYEQYF
abundance: -; v_gene: TRBV5-4; j_gene: TRBJ2-1; CDR3aa: CASSVGTSGGAENEQFF
abundance: -; v_gene: TRBV2; j_gene: TRBJ2-4; CDR3aa: CASSEQGPNIQYF
abundance: -; v_gene: TRBV28; j_gene: TRBJ2-7; CDR3aa: CASSLGQTYEQYF
abundance: -; v_gene: TRBV7-9; j_gene: TRBJ1-1; CDR3aa: CSSSLQGAEAFF
abundance: -; v_gene: TRBV2; j_gene: TRBJ1-2; CDR3aa: CASSEGAAFYGYTF
abundance: -; v_gene: TRBV6-6; j_gene: TRBJ2-2; CDR3aa: CASSRLAGDDTGELFF
abundance: -; v_gene: TRBV5-6; j_gene: TRBJ1-2; CDR3aa: CASSPGQGTYGYTF
abundance: once; v_gene: TRBV5-1; j_gene: TRBJ2-1; CDR3aa: CASSKDRVEGEQFF
abundance: -; v_gene: TRBV28; j_gene: TRBJ1-5; CDR3aa: CASSSRQGGNQPQHF
abundance: -; v_gene: TRBV27; j_gene: TRBJ2-7; CDR3aa: CASKRLSIYEQYF
abundance: -; v_gene: TRBV4-1; j_gene: TRBJ1-1; CDR3aa: CASSQGDRGRGTEAFF
abundance: -; v_gene: TRBV18; j_gene: TRBJ2-7; CDR3aa: CASSPPTAGSSEQYF
abundance: -; v_gene: TRBV5-4; j_gene: TRBJ2-7; CDR3aa: CASSLPFPIPYEQYF
abundance: -; v_gene: TRBV4-3; j_gene: TRBJ1-6; CDR3aa: CASSQDLMGQGRNSPLHF
abundance: few; v_gene: TRBV7-2; j_gene: TRBJ1-2; CDR3aa: CASSLGVRVADTF